Detailed here is one TCR beta chain. What it binds is not known. The primer mix had 60 Vbeta and 13 Jbeta primers. Under the authors' procedure: A later analysis tallied roughly 77 million unique TCR beta chains, around 10 million of them shared. This table comes from immunoSEQ multiplex PCR, and its TCRdb copy is limited to in-frame clones, with some not included. That table furnishes V, J and clone size, whereas the DNA furnished D and trimming. This table has over 150,000 clones, about four fifths appearing once. This sample was taken from a study of cytomegalovirus exposure and HLA in healthy donors. General study results and limits: The authors later found most CMV-associated TCR beta chains appeared HLA-restricted. TCR sequences were mostly rare, though some public TCRs occurred in many donors. An analysis done earlier found most TCR beta V segments productive about 87% or about 30% of the time.

The CDR3 consists of 15 residues. Germline assignment: CDR1 SGHKS and CDR2 YYEKEE (reference sequence). V gave up 4 bases and J gave up 6 bases; unmatched junction bases: 3. This chain connects TRBV5-5 to TRBJ2-1; 14 bases align to TRBD2. This TCR derives from a man under 40 in good health and CMV-seropositive. Sequencing was done on a sample of PBMCs. For the CDR3, the DNA is TGTGCCAGCAGCCCGGGACTAGCGGGAGTCAATGAGCAGTTCTTC. This codes for CASSPGLAGVNEQFF.